This TCR beta chain comes out of a study of control samples from healthy donors and cancer patients (TCRdb year 2020). CDR1 and CDR2 are read off the germline V gene as MNHEY and SVGAGI. The germline ends are 5 bases apart after V is trimmed by 0 bases and J by 3 bases. The CDR3 holds 13 amino acids from the cysteine to the phenylalanine. The retained sequence is limited to the CDR3, 39 bases, with the frame set at the first base. Library preparation was by the immunoSEQ multiplex PCR assay. TCRdb obtained this table from immuneACCESS and retained in-frame rearrangements with V and J assigned. These tables miss some clones; where compared with another copy, unresolved V genes account for less than half of the shortfall, and the remainder is unexplained. The sample table contains more than 150,000 clones; only one count was recorded for about 93% of them. Of the sample, 0.68% is held by the ten largest clones.

Note on this clone: It lacks a known antigen. Base qualities were left out, and no much larger clone turns up one base away.

Sequences were obtained from blood. The TCR sequence derives from a woman in her 30s in good health. The sequence joins TRBV6-5 to TRBJ1-2, with a tentative D gene TRBD1 over 5 matching bases. The DNA sequence follows: TGTGCCAGCAGTTACTCGGGGCACTATGGCTACACCTTC. Translated, it gives CASSYSGHYGYTF.